The 10 T cell receptor beta chains listed next were all sequenced from one sample in a study of blood T cell repertoires in COVID-19. The assay was immunoSEQ multiplex PCR, and TCRdb's table has in-frame clones only and misses some. The sample yields under 250,000 clones, approximately 85% seen once. Sequencing was performed on peripheral blood. All receptors derive from a woman older than 75 with COVID-19, enrolled during active disease.

The genes are TRBV6-2 or TRBV6-3 and TRBJ2-1, with a weak D call TRBD1 (6 bases). The V end lost 4 bases, the J end lost 3 bases, and 13 bases lay between the germline ends. The germline V gene has CDR1 MNHEY and CDR2 SVGEGT. The length of the CDR3 is 15 residues. In nucleotides, the CDR3 is TGTGCCAGCAGTTCGACAGGAACAAACTACAATGAGCAGTTCTTC. It is translated as CASSSTGTNYNEQFF.

The J gene is TRBJ1-3, the V gene TRBV11-2, with D possibly matching TRBD1 (5 bases). Deletions cut 6 bases from V and 2 bases from J, with 14 bases between. CDR1 and CDR2 (germline): SGHAT, FQNNGV. The CDR3 consists of 15 residues. CDR3 protein: CASRPQGRAGNTIYF. CDR3 nucleotide sequence: TGTGCCAGCAGGCCCCAAGGCAGGGCTGGAAACACCATATATTTT.

The chain employs TRBV7-6 and TRBJ1-5; 11 nucleotides align to TRBD1. Looked up from germline, CDR1 is SGHVS and CDR2 is FNYEAQ. Trimming removed 2 bases from V and 6 bases from J; junction bases left unmatched: 3. CDR3 length equals 15 residues. The CDR3 DNA sequence: TGTGCCAGCAGCTTAATGGGACAGGGGGGTCAGCCCCAGCATTTT. Amino acid sequence: CASSLMGQGGQPQHF.

The V gene is TRBV12-3 or TRBV12-4, the J gene TRBJ1-2, with D possibly being TRBD1 (5 bases). The CDR3 is 12 amino acids. Trimming took 4 bases from V and 10 from J, leaving 13 bases between them. Here the CDR3 reads CASSSPPGLYTF. CDR3 nucleotides: TGTGCCAGCAGTTCCCCCCCAGGGCTCTACACCTTC.

The chain joins TRBV5-1 to TRBJ2-3, with D possibly being TRBD2 (6 bases). The CDR3 is 14 amino acids. With 7 bases removed from V and 0 bases from J, the gap between germline ends came to 12 bases. Germline CDR1 and CDR2: SGHRS and YFSETQ. The CDR3 nucleotides read TGCGCCAGCTTAAGCGGGCAAAGCACAGATACGCAGTATTTT. Amino acids: CASLSGQSTDTQYF.

The chain links TRBV19 to TRBJ2-1; TRBD1 matches 7 bases. Germline values: CDR1 LNHDA, CDR2 SQIVND (reference sequence). This CDR3 contains 15 residues. The V gene end was trimmed by 3 bases and the J gene end by 5 bases; junction bases not matched to a gene: 7. The CDR3 is CASSIRGQWNNEQFF. The CDR3 DNA sequence: TGTGCCAGTAGTATTAGGGGGCAGTGGAACAATGAGCAGTTCTTC.

The V and J genes are TRBV5-6 and TRBJ1-3; no clear D. CDR1 and CDR2 from the germline V gene are SGHDT and YYEEEE. V gave up 2 bases and J gave up 0 bases, with 15 bases separating them. The CDR3 sequence is 17 residues long. CDR3 DNA sequence: TGTGCCAGCAGCTTCCGACGGACTCTAAGCTCTGGAAACACCATATATTTT. Translating gives CASSFRRTLSSGNTIYF.

This chain uses TRBV6-6 with TRBJ1-1; D remains ambiguous. CDR3 size: 14 residues. V was clipped by 2 bases and J by 6 bases, with 13 bases between them. Looked up from germline, CDR1 is MNHNY and CDR2 is SVGAGI (reference sequence). CDR3 in DNA: TGTGCCAGCAGTTACCCGCCTCGGGGTTCTGAAGCTTTCTTT. Encoded protein: CASSYPPRGSEAFF.

There are a few counts of this clone. DNA of the CDR3: TGTGCCAGCAGGCGGGCAGGGGAAGAGACCCAGTACTTC. Translating gives CASRRAGEETQYF. J is TRBJ2-5 and V is TRBV5-5; D possibly corresponds to TRBD1 (6 bases). Trimming cost V 5 bases and J 3 bases, with 11 bases left between them. This CDR3 is built from 13 residues. Germline V gives CDR1 SGHKS, CDR2 YYEKEE (reference sequence).

As concerns this clone: The same CDR3 can be traced to other DNA sequences in this sample. The chain links TRBV12-3 or TRBV12-4 to TRBJ1-2; D is undetermined. V was trimmed by 3 bases and J by 2 bases, leaving 7 bases between them. The CDR3 covers 13 residues. The CDR3 nucleotides read TGTGCCAGCAGTTTGACCGGGAACTATGGCTACACCTTC. As protein: CASSLTGNYGYTF.